This TCR beta chain emerged from a study of graft-versus-host responses after intestinal transplantation. Study background: Tacrolimus and steroids were given for around three years to all recipients after anti-thymocyte globulin induction.

General study results and limits: HvG clone declines early post-transplant were associated with peak circulating GvH levels.

On this clone: The antigen is undetermined.

Losses at the gene ends were 1 base for V and 5 bases for J; bases not matched to a gene: 9. From germline, CDR1 is SGDLS and CDR2 YYNGEE. This CDR3 region has 16 residues. The protocol was immunoSEQ multiplex PCR, while the TCRdb copy is restricted to in-frame clones and leaves out a portion. Seen here are roughly 56,000 clones, around 91% observed once, and the top ten hold 2.7%. The sample consisted of PBMCs, taken around 120 days after intestinal transplantation. This TCR came from a human patient who received an intestinal transplant, so some T cells may come from the graft donor. The gene calls are TRBV9 and TRBJ2-5; 9 bases fit TRBD1. The CDR3 DNA sequence: TGTGCCAGCAGCGTATTCGGGGGCGGGACAGGGGAGACCCAGTACTTC. This encodes CASSVFGGGTGETQYF.